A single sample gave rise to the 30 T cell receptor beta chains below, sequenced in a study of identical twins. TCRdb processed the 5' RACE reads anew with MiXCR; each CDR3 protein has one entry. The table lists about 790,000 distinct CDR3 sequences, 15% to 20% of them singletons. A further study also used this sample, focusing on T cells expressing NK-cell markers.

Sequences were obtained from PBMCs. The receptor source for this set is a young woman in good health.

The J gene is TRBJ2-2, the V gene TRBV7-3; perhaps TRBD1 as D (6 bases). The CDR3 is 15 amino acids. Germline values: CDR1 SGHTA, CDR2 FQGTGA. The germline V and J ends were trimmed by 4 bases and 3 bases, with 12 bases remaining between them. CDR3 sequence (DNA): TGTGCCAGCAGCTCAAAAACAGGGTACACCGGGGAGCTGTTTTTT. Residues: CASSSKTGYTGELFF. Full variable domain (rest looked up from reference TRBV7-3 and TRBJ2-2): GAGVSQTPSNKVTEKGKYVELRCDPISGHTALYWYRQSLGQGPEFLIYFQGTGAADDSGLPNDRFFAVRPEGSVSTLKIQRTERGDSAVYLCASSSKTGYTGELFFGEGSRLTVL.

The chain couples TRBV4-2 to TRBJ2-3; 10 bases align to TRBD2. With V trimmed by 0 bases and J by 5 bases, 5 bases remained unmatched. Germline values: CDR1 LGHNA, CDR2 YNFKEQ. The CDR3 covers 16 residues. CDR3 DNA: TGTGCCAGCAGCCAAGATCCCCCTAGCGGGGGAGATACGCAGTATTTT. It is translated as CASSQDPPSGGDTQYF.

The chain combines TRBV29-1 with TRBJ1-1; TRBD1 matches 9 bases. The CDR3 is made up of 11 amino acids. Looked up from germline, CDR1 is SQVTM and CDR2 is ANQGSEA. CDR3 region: CSCGQGTEAFF. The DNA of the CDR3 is TGCAGTTGCGGACAGGGGACTGAAGCTTTCTTT.

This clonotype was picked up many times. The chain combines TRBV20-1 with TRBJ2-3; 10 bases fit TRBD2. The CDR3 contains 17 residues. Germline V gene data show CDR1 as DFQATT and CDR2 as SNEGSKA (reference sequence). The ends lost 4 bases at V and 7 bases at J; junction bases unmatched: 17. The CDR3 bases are TGCAGTGCTATTAGCAGGGCATCTCTAGCGGGGGCTAATACGCAGTATTTT. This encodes CSAISRASLAGANTQYF.

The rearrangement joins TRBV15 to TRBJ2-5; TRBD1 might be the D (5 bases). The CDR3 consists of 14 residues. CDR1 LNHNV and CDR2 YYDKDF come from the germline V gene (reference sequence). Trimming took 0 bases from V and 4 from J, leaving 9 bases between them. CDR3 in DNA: TGTGCCACCAGCAGAGAAGCAGGGATAGAGACCCAGTACTTC. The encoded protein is CATSREAGIETQYF.

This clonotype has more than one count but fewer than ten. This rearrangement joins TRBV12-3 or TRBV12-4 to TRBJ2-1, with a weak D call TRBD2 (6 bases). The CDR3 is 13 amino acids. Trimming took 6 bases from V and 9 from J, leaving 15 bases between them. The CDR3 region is CASRPTSSSEQFF. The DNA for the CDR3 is TGTGCCAGCAGACCAACTAGCAGTAGTGAGCAGTTCTTC.

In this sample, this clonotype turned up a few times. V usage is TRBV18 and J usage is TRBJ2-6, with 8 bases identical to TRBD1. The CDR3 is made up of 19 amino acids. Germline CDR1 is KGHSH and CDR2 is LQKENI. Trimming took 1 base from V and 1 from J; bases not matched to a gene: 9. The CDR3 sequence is CASSPLRDRGYSGANVLTF. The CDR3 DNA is TGTGCCAGCTCACCACTCCGAGACAGGGGATATTCTGGGGCCAACGTCCTGACTTTC.

The CDR3 DNA follows: TGTGCCAGCAGTTTGTCCCTCTCTGGAAACACCATATATTTT. Protein: CASSLSLSGNTIYF. The V call is TRBV12-3 or TRBV12-4, the J call TRBJ1-3; the D is unclear. V was trimmed by 3 bases and J by 0 bases, leaving 6 bases between them. CDR3 length equals 14 residues.

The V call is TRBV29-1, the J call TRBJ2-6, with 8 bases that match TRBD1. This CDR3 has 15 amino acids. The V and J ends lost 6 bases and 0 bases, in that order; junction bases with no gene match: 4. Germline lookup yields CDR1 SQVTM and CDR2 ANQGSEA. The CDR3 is CSVGTGLSGANVLTF. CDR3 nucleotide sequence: TGCAGCGTCGGGACAGGACTCTCTGGGGCCAACGTCCTGACTTTC.

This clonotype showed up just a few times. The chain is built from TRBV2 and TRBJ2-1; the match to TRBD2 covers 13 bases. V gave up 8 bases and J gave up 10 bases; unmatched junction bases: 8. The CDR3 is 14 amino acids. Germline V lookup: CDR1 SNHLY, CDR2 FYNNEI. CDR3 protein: CASAALAGGAEQFF. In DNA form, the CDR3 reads TGTGCCAGCGCAGCACTAGCGGGAGGGGCAGAGCAGTTCTTC.

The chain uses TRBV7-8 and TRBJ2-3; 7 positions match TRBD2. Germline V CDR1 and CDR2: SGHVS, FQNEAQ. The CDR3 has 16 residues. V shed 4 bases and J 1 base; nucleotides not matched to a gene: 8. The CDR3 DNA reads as TGTGCCAGCAGCTCCAGTCGGCTAGCGGGCACAGATACGCAGTATTTT. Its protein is CASSSSRLAGTDTQYF. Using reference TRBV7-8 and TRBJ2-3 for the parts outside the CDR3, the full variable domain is GAGVSQSPRYKVAKRGQDVALRCDPISGHVSLFWYQQALGQGPEFLTYFQNEAQLDKSGLPSDRFFAERPEGSVSTLKIQRTQQEDSAVYLCASSSSRLAGTDTQYFGPGTRLTVL.

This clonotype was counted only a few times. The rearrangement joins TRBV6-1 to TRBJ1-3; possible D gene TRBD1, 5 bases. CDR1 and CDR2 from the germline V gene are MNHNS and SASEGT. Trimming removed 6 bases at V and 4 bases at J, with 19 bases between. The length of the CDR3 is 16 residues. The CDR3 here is CASRGPDLPGGNTIYF. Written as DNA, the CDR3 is TGTGCCAGCAGGGGGCCAGACCTCCCGGGAGGAAACACCATATATTTT.

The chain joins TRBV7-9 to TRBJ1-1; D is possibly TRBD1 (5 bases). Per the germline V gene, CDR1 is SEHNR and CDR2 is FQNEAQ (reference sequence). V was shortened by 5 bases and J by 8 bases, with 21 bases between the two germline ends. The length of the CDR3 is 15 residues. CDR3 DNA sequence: TGTGCCAGCAGCCTTTCAGTGGGACCACACTTAGAAGCTTTCTTT. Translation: CASSLSVGPHLEAFF.

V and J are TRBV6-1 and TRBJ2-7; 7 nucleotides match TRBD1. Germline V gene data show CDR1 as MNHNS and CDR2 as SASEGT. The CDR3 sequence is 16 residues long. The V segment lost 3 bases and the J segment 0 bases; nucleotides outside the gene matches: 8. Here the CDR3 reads CASSDPSRTGSYEQYF. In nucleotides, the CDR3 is TGTGCCAGCAGTGACCCCTCCCGGACAGGCTCCTACGAGCAGTACTTC.

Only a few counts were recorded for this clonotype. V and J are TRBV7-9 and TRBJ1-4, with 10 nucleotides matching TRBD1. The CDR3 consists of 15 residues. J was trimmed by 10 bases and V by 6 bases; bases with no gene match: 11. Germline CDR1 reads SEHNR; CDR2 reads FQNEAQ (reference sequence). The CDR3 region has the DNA TGTGCCAGCAGTCCTCCGGGACAGGGGACGGTAAAACTGTTTTTT. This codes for CASSPPGQGTVKLFF. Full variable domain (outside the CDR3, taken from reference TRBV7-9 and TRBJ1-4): DTGVSQNPRHKITKRGQNVTFRCDPISEHNRLYWYRQTLGQGPEFLTYFQNEAQLEKSRLLSDRFSAERPKGSFSTLEIQRTEQGDSAMYLCASSPPGQGTVKLFFGSGTQLSVL.

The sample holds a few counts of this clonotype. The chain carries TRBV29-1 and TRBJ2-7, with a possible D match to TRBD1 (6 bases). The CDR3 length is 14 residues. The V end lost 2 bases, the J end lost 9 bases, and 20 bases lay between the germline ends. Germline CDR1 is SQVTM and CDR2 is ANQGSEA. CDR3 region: CSVEQGFSGSGQYF. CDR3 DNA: TGCAGCGTTGAACAGGGGTTCTCAGGGTCGGGGCAGTACTTC.

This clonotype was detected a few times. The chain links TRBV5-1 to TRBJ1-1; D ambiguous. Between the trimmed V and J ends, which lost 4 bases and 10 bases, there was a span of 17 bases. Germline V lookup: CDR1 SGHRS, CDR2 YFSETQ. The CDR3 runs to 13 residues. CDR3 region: CASSTPPSERAFF. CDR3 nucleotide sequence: TGCGCCAGCAGCACCCCCCCTTCCGAGCGAGCTTTCTTT.

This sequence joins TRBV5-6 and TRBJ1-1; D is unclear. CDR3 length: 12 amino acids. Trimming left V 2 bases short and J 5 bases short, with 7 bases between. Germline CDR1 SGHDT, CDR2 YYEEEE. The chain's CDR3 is CASSLWATEAFF. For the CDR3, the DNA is TGTGCCAGCAGCTTATGGGCGACTGAAGCTTTCTTT.

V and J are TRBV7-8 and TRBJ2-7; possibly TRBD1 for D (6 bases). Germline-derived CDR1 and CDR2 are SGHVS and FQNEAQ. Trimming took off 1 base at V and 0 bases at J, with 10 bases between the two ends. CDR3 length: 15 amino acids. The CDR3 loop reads CASSLGRGGSYEQYF. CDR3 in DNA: TGTGCCAGCAGCTTAGGCAGAGGGGGCTCCTACGAGCAGTACTTC.

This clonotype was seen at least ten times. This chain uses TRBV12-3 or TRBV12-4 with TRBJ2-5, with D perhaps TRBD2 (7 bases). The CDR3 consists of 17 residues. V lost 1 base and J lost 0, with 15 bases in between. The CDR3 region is CASSLGGGWSYQETQYF. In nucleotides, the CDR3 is TGTGCCAGCAGTTTAGGGGGGGGCTGGTCCTACCAAGAGACCCAGTACTTC.

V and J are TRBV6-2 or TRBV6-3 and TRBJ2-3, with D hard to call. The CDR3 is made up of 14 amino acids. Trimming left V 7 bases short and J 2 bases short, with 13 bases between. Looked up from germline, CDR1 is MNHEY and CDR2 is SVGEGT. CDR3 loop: CASTYGLDTDTQYF. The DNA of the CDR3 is TGTGCCAGCACCTACGGGCTAGACACAGATACGCAGTATTTT.

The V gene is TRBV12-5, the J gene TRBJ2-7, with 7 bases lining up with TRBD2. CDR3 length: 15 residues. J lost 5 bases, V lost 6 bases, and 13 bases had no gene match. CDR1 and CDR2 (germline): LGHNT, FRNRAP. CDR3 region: CASGPGLGGPDEQYF. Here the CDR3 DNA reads TGTGCTAGTGGCCCCGGCTTGGGAGGGCCCGACGAGCAGTACTTC. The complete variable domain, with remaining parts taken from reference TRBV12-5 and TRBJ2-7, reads DARVTQTPRHKVTEMGQEVTMRCQPILGHNTVFWYRQTMMQGLELLAYFRNRAPLDDSGMPKDRFSAEMPDATLATLKIQPSEPRDSAVYFCASGPGLGGPDEQYFGPGTRLTVT.

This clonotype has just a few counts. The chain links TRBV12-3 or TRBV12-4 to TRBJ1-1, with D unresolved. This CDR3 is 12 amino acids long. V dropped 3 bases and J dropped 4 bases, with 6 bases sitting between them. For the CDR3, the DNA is TGTGCCAGCAGTTTCTCCATCACTGAAGCTTTCTTT. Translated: CASSFSITEAFF.

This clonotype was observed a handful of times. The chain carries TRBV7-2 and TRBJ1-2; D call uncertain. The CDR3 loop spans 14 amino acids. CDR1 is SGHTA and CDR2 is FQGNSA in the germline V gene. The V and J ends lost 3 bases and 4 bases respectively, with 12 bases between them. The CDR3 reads CASSFSGGFYGYTF. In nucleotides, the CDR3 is TGTGCCAGCAGCTTTTCTGGAGGATTCTATGGCTACACCTTC.

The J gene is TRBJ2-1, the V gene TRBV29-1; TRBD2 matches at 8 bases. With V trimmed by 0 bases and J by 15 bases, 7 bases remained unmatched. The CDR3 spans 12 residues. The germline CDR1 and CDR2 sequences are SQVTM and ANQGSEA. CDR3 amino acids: CSVEEPSGRTFF. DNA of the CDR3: TGCAGCGTTGAAGAGCCCAGCGGGAGAACGTTCTTC.

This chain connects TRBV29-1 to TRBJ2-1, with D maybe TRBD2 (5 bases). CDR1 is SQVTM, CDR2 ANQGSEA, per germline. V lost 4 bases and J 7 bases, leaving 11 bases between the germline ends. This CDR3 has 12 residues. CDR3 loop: CSVAQSGNEQFF. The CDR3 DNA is TGCAGCGTTGCTCAAAGCGGAAATGAGCAGTTCTTC.

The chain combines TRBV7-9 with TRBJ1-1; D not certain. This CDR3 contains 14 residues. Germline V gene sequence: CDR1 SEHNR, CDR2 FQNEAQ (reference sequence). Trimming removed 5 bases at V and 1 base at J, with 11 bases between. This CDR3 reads CASSPTYPNTEAFF. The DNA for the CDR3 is TGTGCCAGCAGCCCTACTTACCCGAACACTGAAGCTTTCTTT.

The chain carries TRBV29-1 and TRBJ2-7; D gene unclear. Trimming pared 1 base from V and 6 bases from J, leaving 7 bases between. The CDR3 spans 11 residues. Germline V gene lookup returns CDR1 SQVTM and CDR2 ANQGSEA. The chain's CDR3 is CSVEAVSEQYF. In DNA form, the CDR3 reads TGCAGCGTTGAAGCCGTCAGCGAGCAGTACTTC.

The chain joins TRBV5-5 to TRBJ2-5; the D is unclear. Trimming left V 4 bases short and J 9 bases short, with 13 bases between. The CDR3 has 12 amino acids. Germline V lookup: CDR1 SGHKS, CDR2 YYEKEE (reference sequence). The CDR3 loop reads CASSENGRSQYF. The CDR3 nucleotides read TGTGCCAGCAGCGAGAACGGGCGGTCCCAGTACTTC. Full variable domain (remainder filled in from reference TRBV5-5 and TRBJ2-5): DAGVTQSPTHLIKTRGQQVTLRCSPISGHKSVSWYQQVLGQGPQFIFQYYEKEERGRGNFPDRFSARQFPNYSSELNVNALLLGDSALYLCASSENGRSQYFGPGTRLLVL.

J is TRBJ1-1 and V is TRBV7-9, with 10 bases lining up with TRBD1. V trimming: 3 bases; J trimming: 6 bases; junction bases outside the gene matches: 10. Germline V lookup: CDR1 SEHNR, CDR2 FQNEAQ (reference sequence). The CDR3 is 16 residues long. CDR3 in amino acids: CASSFPTGGVDAEAFF. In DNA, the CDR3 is TGTGCCAGCAGCTTCCCGACAGGGGGCGTGGATGCTGAAGCTTTCTTT.